This TCR beta chain is drawn from a study of blood T cell repertoires in COVID-19. Looking at the study overall: Italy, Spain and the United States were the sources of the convalescent and acute COVID-19 samples. PBMCs, B-cell-depleted T cells, or T cells were the source of the cDNA or gDNA that made up the material.

As processed by the authors: Reference gene primer amplification yielded estimated nucleated cell counts. Clones were sequenced by immunoSEQ multiplex PCR, and TCRdb holds only the in-frame ones, with some missing. The V and J calls and clone size are taken from that table; D and trimming were inferred from the DNA. The sample has under 55,000 clones; over 85% are singletons. The J segment lost 5 bases and the V segment lost 4 bases, leaving 6 bases of the junction unmatched. CDR1 and CDR2 (germline): SGHRS, YFSETQ. The CDR3 extends over 14 amino acids. This receptor was obtained from a human donor in a cohort sampled during active COVID-19. The chain couples TRBV5-1 to TRBJ1-5, with 7 bases identical to TRBD1. Sequenced: peripheral blood. In DNA form, the CDR3 reads TGCGCCAGCAGCCCGGGGACAGAAGATCAGCCCCAGCATTTT. Amino acids: CASSPGTEDQPQHF.